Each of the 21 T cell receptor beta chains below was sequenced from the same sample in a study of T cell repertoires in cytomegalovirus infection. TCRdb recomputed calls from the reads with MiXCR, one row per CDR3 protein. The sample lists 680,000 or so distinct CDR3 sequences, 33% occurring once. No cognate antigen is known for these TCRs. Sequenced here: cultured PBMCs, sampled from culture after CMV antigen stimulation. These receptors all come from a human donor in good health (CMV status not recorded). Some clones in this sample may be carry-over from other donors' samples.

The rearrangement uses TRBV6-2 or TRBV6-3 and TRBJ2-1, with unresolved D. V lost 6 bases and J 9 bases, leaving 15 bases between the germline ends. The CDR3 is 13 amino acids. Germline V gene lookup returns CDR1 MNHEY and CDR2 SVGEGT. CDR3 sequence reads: CASSQVPVGEQFF. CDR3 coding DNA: TGTGCCAGCAGCCAAGTCCCGGTCGGTGAGCAGTTCTTC.

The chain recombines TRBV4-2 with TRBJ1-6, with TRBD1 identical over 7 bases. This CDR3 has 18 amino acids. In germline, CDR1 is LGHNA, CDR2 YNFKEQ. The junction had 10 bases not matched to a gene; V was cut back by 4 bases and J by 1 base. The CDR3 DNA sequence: TGTGCCAGCAGCCGAGGAGGGGGCGGGGATTCCTATAATTCACCCCTCCACTTT. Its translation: CASSRGGGGDSYNSPLHF.

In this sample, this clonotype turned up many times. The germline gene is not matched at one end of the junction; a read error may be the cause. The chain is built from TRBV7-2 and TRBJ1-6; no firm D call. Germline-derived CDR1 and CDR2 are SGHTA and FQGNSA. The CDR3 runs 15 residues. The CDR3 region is CASSFGIGYNSPLHF. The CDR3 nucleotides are TGTGCAAGCAGCTTTGGGATTGGCTATAATTCACCCCTCCACTTT.

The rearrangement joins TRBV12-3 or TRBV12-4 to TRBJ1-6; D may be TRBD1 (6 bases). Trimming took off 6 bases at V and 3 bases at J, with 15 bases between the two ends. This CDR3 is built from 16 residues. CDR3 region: CASSQGHRYYNSPLHF. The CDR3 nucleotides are TGTGCCAGCAGCCAGGGGCATCGGTACTATAATTCACCCCTCCACTTT.

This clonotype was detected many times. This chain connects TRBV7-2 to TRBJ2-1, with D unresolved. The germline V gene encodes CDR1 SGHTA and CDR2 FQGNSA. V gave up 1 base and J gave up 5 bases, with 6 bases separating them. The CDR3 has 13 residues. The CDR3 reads CASSLGRNNEQFF. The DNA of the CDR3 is TGTGCCAGCAGCTTAGGACGAAACAATGAGCAGTTCTTC.

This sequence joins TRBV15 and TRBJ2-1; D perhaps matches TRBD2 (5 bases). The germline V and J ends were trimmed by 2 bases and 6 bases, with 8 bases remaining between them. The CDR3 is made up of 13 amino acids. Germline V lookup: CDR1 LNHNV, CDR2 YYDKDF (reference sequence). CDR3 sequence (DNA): TGTGCCACCAGCAGACAACTAGTCAATGAGCAGTTCTTC. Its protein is CATSRQLVNEQFF.

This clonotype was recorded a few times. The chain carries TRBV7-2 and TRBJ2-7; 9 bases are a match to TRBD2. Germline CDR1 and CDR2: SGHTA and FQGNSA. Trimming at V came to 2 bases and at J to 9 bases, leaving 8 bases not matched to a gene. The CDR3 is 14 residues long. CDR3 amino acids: CASSLLAGILGQYF. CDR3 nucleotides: TGTGCCAGCAGCTTACTAGCGGGAATCCTCGGGCAGTACTTC.

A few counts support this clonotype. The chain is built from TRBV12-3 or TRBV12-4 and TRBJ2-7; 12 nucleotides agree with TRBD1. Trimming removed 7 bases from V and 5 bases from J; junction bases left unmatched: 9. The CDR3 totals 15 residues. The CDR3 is CASIHGTGGSDEQYF. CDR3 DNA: TGTGCCAGCATCCACGGGACAGGGGGCTCGGACGAGCAGTACTTC.

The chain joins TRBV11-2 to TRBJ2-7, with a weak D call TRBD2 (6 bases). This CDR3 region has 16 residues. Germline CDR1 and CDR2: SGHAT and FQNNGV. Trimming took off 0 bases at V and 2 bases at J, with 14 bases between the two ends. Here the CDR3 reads CASSLDTGGVPYEQYF. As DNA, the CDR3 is TGTGCCAGCAGCTTAGATACTGGCGGGGTTCCCTACGAGCAGTACTTC. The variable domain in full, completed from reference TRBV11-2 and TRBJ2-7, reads EAGVAQSPRYKIIEKRQSVAFWCNPISGHATLYWYQQILGQGPKLLIQFQNNGVVDDSQLPKDRFSAERLKGVDSTLKIQPAKLEDSAVYLCASSLDTGGVPYEQYFGPGTRLTVT.

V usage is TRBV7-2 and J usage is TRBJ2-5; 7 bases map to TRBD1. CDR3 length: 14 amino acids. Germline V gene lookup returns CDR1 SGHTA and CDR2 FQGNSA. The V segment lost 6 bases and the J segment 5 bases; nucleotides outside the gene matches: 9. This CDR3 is CASREQGFYETQYF. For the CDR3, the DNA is TGTGCCAGCAGAGAACAGGGGTTTTATGAGACCCAGTACTTC.

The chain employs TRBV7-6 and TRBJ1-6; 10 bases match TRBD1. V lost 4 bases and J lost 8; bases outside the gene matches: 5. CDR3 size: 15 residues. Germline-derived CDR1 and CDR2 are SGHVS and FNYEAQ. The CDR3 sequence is CASSSSDRGDSPLHF. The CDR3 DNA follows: TGTGCCAGCAGCTCCTCGGACAGGGGGGATTCACCCCTCCACTTT.

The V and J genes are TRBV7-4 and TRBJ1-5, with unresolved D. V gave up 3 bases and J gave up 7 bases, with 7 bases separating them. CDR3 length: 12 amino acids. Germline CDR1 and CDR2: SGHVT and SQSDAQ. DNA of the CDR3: TGTGCCAGCAGCTTTATTGACCAGCCCCAGCATTTT. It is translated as CASSFIDQPQHF.

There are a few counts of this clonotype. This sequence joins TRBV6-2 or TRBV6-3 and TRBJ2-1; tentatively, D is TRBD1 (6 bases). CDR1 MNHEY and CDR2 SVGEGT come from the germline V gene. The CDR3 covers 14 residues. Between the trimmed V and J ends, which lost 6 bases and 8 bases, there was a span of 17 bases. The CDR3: CASSSTGPLDEQFF. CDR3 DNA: TGTGCCAGCAGCTCTACAGGGCCCTTGGATGAGCAGTTCTTC.

CDR3 DNA: TGTGCCAGCTCACCACAGATTAGCGGGAACTACGAGCAGTACTTC. It yields the protein CASSPQISGNYEQYF. This chain joins TRBV18 and TRBJ2-7; TRBD2 matches 8 bases. CDR3 length: 15 residues. Germline CDR1 KGHSH, CDR2 LQKENI. The J segment lost 3 bases and the V segment lost 1 base, leaving 5 bases of the junction unmatched.

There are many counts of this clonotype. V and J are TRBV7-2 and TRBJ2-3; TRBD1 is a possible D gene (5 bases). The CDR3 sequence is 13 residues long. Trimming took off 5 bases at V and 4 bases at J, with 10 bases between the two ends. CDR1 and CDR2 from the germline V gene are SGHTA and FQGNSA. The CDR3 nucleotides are TGTGCCAGCAGCGGCCAGGGCCCAGATACGCAGTATTTT. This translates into CASSGQGPDTQYF.

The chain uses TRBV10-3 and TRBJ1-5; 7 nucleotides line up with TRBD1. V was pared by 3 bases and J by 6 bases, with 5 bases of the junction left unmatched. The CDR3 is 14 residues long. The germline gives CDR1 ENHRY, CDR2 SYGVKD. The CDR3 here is CAISDGAGGQPQHF. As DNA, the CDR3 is TGTGCCATCAGTGATGGGGCAGGGGGTCAGCCCCAGCATTTT.

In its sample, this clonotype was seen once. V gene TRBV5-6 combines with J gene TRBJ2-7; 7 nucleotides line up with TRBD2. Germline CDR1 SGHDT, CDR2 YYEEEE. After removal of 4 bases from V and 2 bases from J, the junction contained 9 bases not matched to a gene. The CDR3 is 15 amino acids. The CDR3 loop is CASSPTGTNPYEQYF. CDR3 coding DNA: TGTGCCAGCAGCCCGACCGGGACTAACCCCTACGAGCAGTACTTC.

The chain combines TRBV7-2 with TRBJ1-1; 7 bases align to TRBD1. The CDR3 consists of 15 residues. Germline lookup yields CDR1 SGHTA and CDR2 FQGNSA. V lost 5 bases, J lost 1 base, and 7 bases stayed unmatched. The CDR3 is CASSPGGTRNTEAFF. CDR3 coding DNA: TGTGCCAGCAGCCCAGGGGGAACGAGGAACACTGAAGCTTTCTTT.

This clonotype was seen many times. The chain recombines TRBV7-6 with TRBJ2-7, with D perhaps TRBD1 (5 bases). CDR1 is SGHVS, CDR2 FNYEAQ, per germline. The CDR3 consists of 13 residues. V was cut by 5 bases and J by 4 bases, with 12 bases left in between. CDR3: CASSRRGPYEQYF. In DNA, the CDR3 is TGTGCCAGCAGCCGTAGGGGTCCATACGAGCAGTACTTC.

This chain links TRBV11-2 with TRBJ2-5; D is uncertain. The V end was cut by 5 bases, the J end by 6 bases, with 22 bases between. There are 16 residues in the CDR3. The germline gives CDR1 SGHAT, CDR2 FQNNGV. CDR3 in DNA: TGTGCCAGCAGCCCGGGTGCCCTTTCTTACGGGCAGACCCAGTACTTC. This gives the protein CASSPGALSYGQTQYF.

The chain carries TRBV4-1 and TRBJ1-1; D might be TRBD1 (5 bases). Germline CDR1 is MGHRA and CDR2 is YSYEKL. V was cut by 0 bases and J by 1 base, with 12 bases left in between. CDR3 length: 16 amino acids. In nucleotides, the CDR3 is TGCGCCAGCAGCCAAGATAATTGGGGGGGGAACACTGAAGCTTTCTTT. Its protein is CASSQDNWGGNTEAFF.